This T cell receptor beta chain originates from a study of blood T cell repertoires in COVID-19. Sequenced by immunoSEQ multiplex PCR; TCRdb stores in-frame clones only, minus some. The table lists roughly 700,000 clones, approximately 90% of them singletons. The germline V gene has CDR1 LNHDA and CDR2 SQIVND (reference sequence). The CDR3 loop spans 12 amino acids. V lost 10 bases and J 4 bases, leaving 13 bases between the germline ends. The specimen was peripheral blood. The chain combines TRBV19 with TRBJ1-1, with D perhaps matching TRBD1 (5 bases). The TCR sequence derives from a woman in her late teens or twenties with acute or convalescent COVID-19. CDR3 coding DNA: TGTGCCACCAAGGATAGGGGCACTGAAGCTTTCTTT. Translated: CATKDRGTEAFF.